This T cell receptor (beta chain) was profiled in a study of regulatory T cells in long-lasting Graves disease. Broader study findings: Accuracy may have been reduced by the small sample size. Persistent disease was characterized by preferential usage of TRBV28, TRBJ1-2 and TRBJ2-5.

This clonotype has at least ten counts. No antigen is known for it. Specified time point: newly diagnosed GD, antithyroid drugs for less than 3 months. Researchers made the TCR library from RNA that was extracted from PBMCs. This CDR3 has 12 residues. Germline V gene sequence: CDR1 MDHEN, CDR2 SYDVKM. V lost 8 bases and J lost 5, with 9 bases in between. Sequencing libraries for TCR beta were prepared with iRepertoire HTBI primers and Arm-PCR of CDR3 regions. Each CDR3 protein is one row after TCRdb ran MiXCR on the multiplex PCR reads. The sample contains roughly 610,000 distinct CDR3 sequences, approximately 15% of which appear only once. This sample also belongs to another study, concerning T cells in Graves' hyperthyroidism and ophthalmopathy. Per that paper: Used for diagnoses were clinical symptoms, serum thyroxine and TRAb, thyroid ultrasound and orbital computed tomography. Within blood appeared most thyroid clonotypes that had expanded above 0.001.

V usage is TRBV28 and J usage is TRBJ2-2; D not certain. The TCR originated in a woman aged 30 to 39 with Graves disease. The sequencing used peripheral blood mononuclear cells (PBMCs), collected at new diagnosis, from a patient treated with antithyroid drugs. The CDR3 nucleotides are TGTGCCAGCGGAGTAAAAACCGGGGAGCTGTTTTTT. Its protein is CASGVKTGELFF.